The next 19 T cell receptor beta chains were all read from a single sample in a study of blood T cells in healthy people across ages. With a J-beta primer mix and a sample-barcoded 5' primer, a second PCR ran 7 to 11 cycles. TCRdb reprocessed the 5' RACE reads with MiXCR, giving one entry per CDR3 protein. The sample records fewer than 700,000 distinct CDR3 sequences, around 41% being singletons. Sequenced material: blood. These receptors were collected from a man aged 80 or over in good health.

This sequence joins TRBV10-1 and TRBJ2-3; 8 bases match TRBD2. The CDR3 is made up of 16 amino acids. Germline CDR1 WNHNN, CDR2 SYGVQD (reference sequence). The ends lost 3 bases at V and 0 bases at J; junction bases unmatched: 5. The CDR3 sequence is CASSDIERGSTDTQYF. CDR3 nucleotide sequence: TGCGCCAGCAGTGATATCGAGCGGGGGAGCACAGATACGCAGTATTTT.

This chain joins TRBV20-1 and TRBJ1-5, with D maybe TRBD1 (6 bases). The V and J ends lost 5 bases and 5 bases respectively, with 19 bases between them. Germline V gives CDR1 DFQATT, CDR2 SNEGSKA (reference sequence). The CDR3 length is 15 residues. The CDR3 region has the DNA TGCAGTGCTGTGCGGGGGCAGGTCTCTCATCAGCCCCAGCATTTT. Translated, it gives CSAVRGQVSHQPQHF.

The chain joins TRBV6-2 or TRBV6-3 to TRBJ1-5; D remains ambiguous. The CDR3 sequence is 14 residues long. Trimming took off 5 bases at V and 5 bases at J, with 13 bases between the two ends. The germline V gene encodes CDR1 MNHEY and CDR2 SVGEGT. The CDR3 DNA reads as TGTGCCAGCAGTCGTCACATGATTGATCAGCCCCAGCATTTT. The encoded protein is CASSRHMIDQPQHF.

The V gene is TRBV28, the J gene TRBJ1-1; 8 bases are shared with TRBD1. J lost 4 bases, V lost 2 bases, and 6 bases had no gene match. The CDR3 extends over 15 amino acids. CDR1 is MDHEN and CDR2 is SYDVKM in the germline V gene. The CDR3 region has the DNA TGTGCCAGCAGTTTACAGGGGGCGCGCGCCACTGAAGCTTTCTTT. It encodes CASSLQGARATEAFF.

V gene TRBV4-3 combines with J gene TRBJ2-3; 7 nucleotides agree with TRBD2. With V trimmed by 4 bases and J by 3 bases, 16 bases remained unmatched. CDR1 and CDR2 from the germline V gene are LGHNA and YSLEER. The CDR3 runs to 18 residues. CDR3 loop: CASSPNPPLSSGTDTQYF. The DNA for the CDR3 is TGCGCCAGCAGCCCGAATCCCCCGCTGTCTAGCGGAACAGATACGCAGTATTTT.

The table lists this clonotype with a few counts. The chain is built from TRBV7-2 and TRBJ1-5, with D tentatively TRBD1 (5 bases). With 1 base removed from V and 7 bases from J, the gap between germline ends came to 14 bases. The CDR3 loop spans 15 amino acids. The germline gives CDR1 SGHTA, CDR2 FQGNSA. The CDR3 coding sequence is TGTGCCAGCAGCTTAGTGAGGGGTATGGGGCAGCCCCAGCATTTT. Translated: CASSLVRGMGQPQHF.

The CDR3 loop reads CASRDRGPFNSPLHF. The CDR3 DNA follows: TGTGCCAGCAGGGACAGGGGGCCTTTTAATTCACCCCTCCACTTT. The chain joins TRBV6-1 to TRBJ1-6; TRBD1 aligns across 11 bases. V lost 6 bases, J lost 6 bases, and 4 bases stayed unmatched. The CDR3 is 15 amino acids. Germline V gene data show CDR1 as MNHNS and CDR2 as SASEGT.

V gene TRBV20-1 combines with J gene TRBJ1-1, with TRBD1 matching 8 bases. Germline CDR1 reads DFQATT; CDR2 reads SNEGSKA (reference sequence). The CDR3 covers 11 residues. V shed 5 bases, J shed 8 bases, and the junction held 4 bases outside the gene matches. CDR3 in amino acids: CSARDRFEAFF. As DNA, the CDR3 is TGCAGTGCTCGGGACAGGTTCGAAGCTTTCTTT.

This clonotype was seen only a few times. This rearrangement joins TRBV28 to TRBJ1-1; no reliable D call. The V end lost 5 bases, the J end lost 10 bases, and 5 bases lay between the germline ends. The CDR3 runs 9 residues. Germline-derived CDR1 and CDR2 are MDHEN and SYDVKM. The CDR3 DNA reads TGTGCCAGCAGTCCGGGAGCTTTCTTT. Translated: CASSPGAFF.

This chain connects TRBV6-2 or TRBV6-3 to TRBJ2-7, with D tentatively TRBD1 or TRBD2 (5 bases each). The CDR3 has 12 amino acids. CDR1 MNHEY and CDR2 SVGEGT come from the germline V gene. The V end was cut by 2 bases, the J end by 8 bases, with 10 bases between. The CDR3 region has the DNA TGTGCCAGCAGTTACGATGGGGGTAAGCAGTACTTC. It is translated as CASSYDGGKQYF.

The chain carries TRBV2 and TRBJ2-1; 9 bases line up with TRBD2. Germline lookup yields CDR1 SNHLY and CDR2 FYNNEI. J gave up 8 bases and V 3 bases, and 17 bases lay outside the gene matches. CDR3 length equals 18 residues. The CDR3 bases are TGTGCCAGCAGTGAGATGGTAGCGGGAGTTCGTCACGCCGATGAGCAGTTCTTC. Translating it yields CASSEMVAGVRHADEQFF. Full variable domain (missing parts from reference TRBV2 and TRBJ2-1): EPEVTQTPSHQVTQMGQEVILRCVPISNHLYFYWYRQILGQKVEFLVSFYNNEISEKSEIFDDQFSVERPDGSNFTLKIRSTKLEDSAMYFCASSEMVAGVRHADEQFFGPGTRLTVL.

The chain joins TRBV7-2 to TRBJ2-5, with D tentatively TRBD1 or TRBD2 (5 bases each). The length of the CDR3 is 15 residues. V was cut by 2 bases and J by 1 base, with 11 bases left in between. From germline, CDR1 is SGHTA and CDR2 FQGNSA. CDR3 bases: TGTGCCAGCAGCTTATTGGGGGAGAGCCAAGAGACCCAGTACTTC. Its protein product is CASSLLGESQETQYF.

V usage is TRBV4-1 and J usage is TRBJ1-1; a weak D match, TRBD1 (6 bases). CDR3 length: 16 amino acids. Germline V gene sequence: CDR1 MGHRA, CDR2 YSYEKL. V was trimmed by 1 base and J by 1 base, leaving 13 bases between them. This chain's CDR3 is CASSQVGGDRNTEAFF. Here the CDR3 DNA reads TGCGCCAGCAGCCAAGTAGGGGGTGATCGGAACACTGAAGCTTTCTTT.

This clonotype was counted a few times. The chain uses TRBV15 and TRBJ1-4; D remains ambiguous. V was cut by 1 base and J by 8 bases, with 11 bases left in between. The CDR3 covers 14 residues. The germline V gene encodes CDR1 LNHNV and CDR2 YYDKDF (reference sequence). This CDR3 is CATSRAPPREKLFF. The CDR3 DNA sequence: TGTGCCACCAGCAGAGCCCCCCCCCGGGAAAAACTGTTTTTT.

This chain connects TRBV29-1 to TRBJ2-3; the D is unclear. In germline, CDR1 is SQVTM, CDR2 ANQGSEA. V was cut by 7 bases and J by 6 bases, with 11 bases left in between. The CDR3 spans 11 residues. CDR3 in amino acids: CSGALSDTQYF. In DNA form, the CDR3 reads TGCAGCGGGGCCCTATCGGATACGCAGTATTTT.

The chain couples TRBV9 to TRBJ1-2; TRBD1 agrees at 8 bases. Germline CDR1 is SGDLS and CDR2 is YYNGEE. Germline trimming cut 0 bases from V and 4 bases from J; bases unmatched to any gene: 5. The CDR3 is made up of 15 amino acids. This CDR3 is CASSVAGGLGYGYTF. The CDR3 coding sequence is TGTGCCAGCAGCGTAGCAGGGGGCTTAGGCTATGGCTACACCTTC.

The chain carries TRBV28 and TRBJ1-4; D may be TRBD1 (6 bases). This CDR3 has 12 amino acids. The germline gives CDR1 MDHEN, CDR2 SYDVKM. Deletions cut 1 base from V and 10 bases from J, with 7 bases between. This chain's CDR3 is CASSLSTGKLFF. Here the CDR3 DNA reads TGTGCCAGCAGTTTATCGACAGGAAAACTGTTTTTT. Drawing the rest from reference TRBV28 and TRBJ1-4, the complete variable domain is DVKVTQSSRYLVKRTGEKVFLECVQDMDHENMFWYRQDPGLGLRLIYFSYDVKMKEKGDIPEGYSVSREKKERFSLILESASTNQTSMYLCASSLSTGKLFFGSGTQLSVL.

This chain connects TRBV12-3 or TRBV12-4 to TRBJ2-3; weak D call: TRBD2 (6 bases). The CDR3 has 14 residues. The V gene lost 5 bases and the J gene lost 2 bases, with 11 bases spanning the gap. In DNA form, the CDR3 reads TGTGCCAGCAGTGTTCGGGGACTCACAGATACGCAGTATTTT. This sequence encodes CASSVRGLTDTQYF.

This clonotype has only a few counts. The V call is TRBV6-1, the J call TRBJ2-1, with D tentatively TRBD1 or TRBD2 (5 bases each). Germline CDR1 MNHNS, CDR2 SASEGT. Trimming took 7 bases from V and 0 from J, leaving 16 bases between them. The CDR3 is 16 residues long. The CDR3: CASTSGRRLSYNEQFF. Here the CDR3 DNA reads TGTGCCAGCACCTCGGGGCGGAGGCTCTCCTACAATGAGCAGTTCTTC.